The 3 T cell receptor beta chains presented below share a single source sample, sequenced in a study of early T cells in non-severe SARS-CoV-2 infection. MiXCR, run by TCRdb on the 5' RACE reads, gives a single entry per CDR3 protein. This table has more than 65,000 distinct CDR3 sequences, roughly 13% appearing once. The sequencing input was whole blood. All receptors derive from an adult who was a healthcare worker with PCR-confirmed SARS-CoV-2 infection or an uninfected control (not recorded which).

V usage is TRBV29-1 and J usage is TRBJ2-6, with D tentatively TRBD2 (6 bases). Germline CDR1 is SQVTM and CDR2 is ANQGSEA. The CDR3 is made up of 16 amino acids. The V gene lost 6 bases and the J gene lost 4 bases, with 19 bases spanning the gap. As DNA, the CDR3 is TGCAGCGTCTCGACGGGGGACCCCCCCGGGGCCAACGTCCTGACTTTC. Residues: CSVSTGDPPGANVLTF.

J is TRBJ2-5 and V is TRBV30; D is unresolved. The V end lost 0 bases, the J end lost 2 bases, and 10 bases lay between the germline ends. The V gene's germline CDR1 is GTSNPN and CDR2 SVGIG (reference sequence). The CDR3 extends over 14 amino acids. CDR3 bases: TGTGCCTGGAGTGTAGGTGGAGAGCAAGAGACCCAGTACTTC. Translation gives CAWSVGGEQETQYF.

This clonotype occurred many times. The chain is built from TRBV6-5 and TRBJ2-7; D unclear. The CDR3 runs 13 residues. Germline V gene lookup returns CDR1 MNHEY and CDR2 SVGAGI. The ends were cut back, 2 bases at V and 3 bases at J, with 8 bases in the middle. CDR3 residues: CASSYRADYEQYF. In DNA form, the CDR3 reads TGTGCCAGCAGTTACAGGGCTGACTACGAGCAGTACTTC.